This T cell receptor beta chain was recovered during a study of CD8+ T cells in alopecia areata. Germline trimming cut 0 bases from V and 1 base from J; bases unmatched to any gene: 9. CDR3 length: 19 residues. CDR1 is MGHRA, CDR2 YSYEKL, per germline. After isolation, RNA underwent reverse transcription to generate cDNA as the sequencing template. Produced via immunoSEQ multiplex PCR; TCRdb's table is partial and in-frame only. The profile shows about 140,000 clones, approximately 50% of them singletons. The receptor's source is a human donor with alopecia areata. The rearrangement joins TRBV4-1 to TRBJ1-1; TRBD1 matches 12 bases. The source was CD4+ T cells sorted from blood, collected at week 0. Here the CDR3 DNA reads TGCGCCAGCAGCCAAGATCAAAGGGGACAGGGGGCTCGGAACACTGAAGCTTTCTTT. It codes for CASSQDQRGQGARNTEAFF.